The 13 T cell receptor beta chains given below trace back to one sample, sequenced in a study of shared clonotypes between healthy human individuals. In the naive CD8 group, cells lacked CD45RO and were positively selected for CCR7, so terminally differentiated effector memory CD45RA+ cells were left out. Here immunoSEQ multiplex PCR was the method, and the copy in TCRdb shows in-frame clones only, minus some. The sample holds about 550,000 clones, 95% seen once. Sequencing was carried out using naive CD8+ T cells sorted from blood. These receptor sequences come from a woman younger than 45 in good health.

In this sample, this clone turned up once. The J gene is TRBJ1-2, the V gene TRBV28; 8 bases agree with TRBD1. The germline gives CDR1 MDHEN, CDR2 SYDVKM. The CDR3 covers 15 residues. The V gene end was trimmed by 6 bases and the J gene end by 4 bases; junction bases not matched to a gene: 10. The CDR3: CASRLAQGVAYGYTF. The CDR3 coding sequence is TGTGCCAGCAGATTAGCACAGGGGGTAGCCTATGGCTACACCTTC.

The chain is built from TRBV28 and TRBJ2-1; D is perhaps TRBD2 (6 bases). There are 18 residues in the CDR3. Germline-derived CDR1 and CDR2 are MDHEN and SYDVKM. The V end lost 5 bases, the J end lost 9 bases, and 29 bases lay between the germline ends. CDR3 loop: CASSPKSKITGMGGEQFF. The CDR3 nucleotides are TGTGCCAGCAGTCCAAAATCCAAGATTACGGGAATGGGGGGTGAGCAGTTCTTC. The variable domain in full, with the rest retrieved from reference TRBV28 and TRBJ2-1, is DVKVTQSSRYLVKRTGEKVFLECVQDMDHENMFWYRQDPGLGLRLIYFSYDVKMKEKGDIPEGYSVSREKKERFSLILESASTNQTSMYLCASSPKSKITGMGGEQFFGPGTRLTVL.

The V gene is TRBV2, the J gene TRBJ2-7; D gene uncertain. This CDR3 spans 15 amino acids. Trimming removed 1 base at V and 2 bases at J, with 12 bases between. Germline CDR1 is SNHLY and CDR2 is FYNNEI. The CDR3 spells CASSEGSSGTYEQYF. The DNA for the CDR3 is TGTGCCAGCAGTGAAGGGTCATCAGGAACCTACGAGCAGTACTTC.

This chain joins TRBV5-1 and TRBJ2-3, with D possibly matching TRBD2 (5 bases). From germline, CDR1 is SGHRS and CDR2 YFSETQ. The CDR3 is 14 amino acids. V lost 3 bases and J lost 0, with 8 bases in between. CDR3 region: CASSSRTSTDTQYF. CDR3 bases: TGCGCCAGCAGCTCACGGACTAGCACAGATACGCAGTATTTT.

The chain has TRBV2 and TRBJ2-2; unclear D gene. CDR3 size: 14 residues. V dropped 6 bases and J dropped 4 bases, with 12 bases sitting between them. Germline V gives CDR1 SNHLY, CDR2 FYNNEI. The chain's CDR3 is CASRDPWATGELFF. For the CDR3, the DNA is TGTGCCAGCAGGGACCCCTGGGCCACCGGGGAGCTGTTTTTT.

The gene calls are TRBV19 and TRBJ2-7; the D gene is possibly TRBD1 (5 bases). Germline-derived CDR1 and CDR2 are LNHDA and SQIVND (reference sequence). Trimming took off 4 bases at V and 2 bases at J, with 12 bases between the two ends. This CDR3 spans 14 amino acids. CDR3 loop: CASSTQGFTYEQYF. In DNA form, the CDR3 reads TGTGCCAGTAGTACCCAGGGTTTCACCTACGAGCAGTACTTC.

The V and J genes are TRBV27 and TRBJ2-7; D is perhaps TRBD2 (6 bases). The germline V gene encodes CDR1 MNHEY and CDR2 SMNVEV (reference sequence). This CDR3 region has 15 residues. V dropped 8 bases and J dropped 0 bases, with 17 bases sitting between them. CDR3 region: CASRQAGGTSYEQYF. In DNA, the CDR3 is TGTGCCAGCCGACAAGCGGGTGGCACCTCCTACGAGCAGTACTTC.

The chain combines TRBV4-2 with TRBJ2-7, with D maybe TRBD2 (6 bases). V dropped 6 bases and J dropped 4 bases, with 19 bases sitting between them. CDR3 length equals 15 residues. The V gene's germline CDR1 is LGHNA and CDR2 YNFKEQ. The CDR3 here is CASSYLRGGGYEQYF. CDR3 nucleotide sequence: TGTGCCAGCAGTTATTTGAGGGGAGGAGGGTACGAGCAGTACTTC.

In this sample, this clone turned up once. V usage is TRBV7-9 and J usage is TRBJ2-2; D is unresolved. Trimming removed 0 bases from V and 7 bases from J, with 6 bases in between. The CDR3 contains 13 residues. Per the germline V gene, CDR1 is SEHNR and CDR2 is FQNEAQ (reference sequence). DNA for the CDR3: TGTGCCAGCAGCTTAGCGTTGGACGGGGAGCTGTTTTTT. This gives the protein CASSLALDGELFF. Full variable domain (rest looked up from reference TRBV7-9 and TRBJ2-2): DTGVSQNPRHKITKRGQNVTFRCDPISEHNRLYWYRQTLGQGPEFLTYFQNEAQLEKSRLLSDRFSAERPKGSFSTLEIQRTEQGDSAMYLCASSLALDGELFFGEGSRLTVL.

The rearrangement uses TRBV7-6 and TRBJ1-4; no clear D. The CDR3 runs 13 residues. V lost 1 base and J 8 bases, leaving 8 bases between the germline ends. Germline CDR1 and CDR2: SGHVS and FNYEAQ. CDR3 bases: TGTGCCAGCAGCTTAGAACGGGCGGAAAAACTGTTTTTT. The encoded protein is CASSLERAEKLFF.

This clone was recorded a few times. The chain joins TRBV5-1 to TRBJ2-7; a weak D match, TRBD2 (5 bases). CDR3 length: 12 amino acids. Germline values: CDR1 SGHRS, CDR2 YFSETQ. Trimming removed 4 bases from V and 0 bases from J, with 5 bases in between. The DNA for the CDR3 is TGCGCCAGCAGCGGGAGCTCCTACGAGCAGTACTTC. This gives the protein CASSGSSYEQYF.

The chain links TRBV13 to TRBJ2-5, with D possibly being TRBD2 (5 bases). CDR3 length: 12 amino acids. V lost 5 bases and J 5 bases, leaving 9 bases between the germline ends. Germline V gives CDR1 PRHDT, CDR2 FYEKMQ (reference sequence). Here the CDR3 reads CASSTPGETQYF. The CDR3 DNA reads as TGTGCCAGCAGCACACCGGGGGAGACCCAGTACTTC.

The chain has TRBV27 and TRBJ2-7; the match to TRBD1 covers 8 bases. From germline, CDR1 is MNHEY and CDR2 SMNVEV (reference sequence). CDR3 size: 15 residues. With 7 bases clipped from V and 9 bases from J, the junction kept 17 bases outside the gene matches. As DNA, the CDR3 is TGTGCCAGCAATAGGGTCGGGGCAGGGGGCGCTGGGCAGTACTTC. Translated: CASNRVGAGGAGQYF.